These 8 T cell receptor beta chains came from one sample sequenced in a study of blood T cell repertoires in COVID-19. Clones were read by immunoSEQ multiplex PCR, and TCRdb kept only the in-frame ones, dropping some. Here the sample spans a few hundred thousand clones, 85% to 90% being singletons. The material sequenced was PBMCs or T cells enriched from blood (not recorded which). The receptor source for this set is a woman in her fifties or sixties who had been exposed to COVID-19.

This clone was counted a few times. This chain joins TRBV29-1 and TRBJ2-1, with 9 bases that match TRBD1. Unmatched junction bases numbered 5, after V lost 5 bases and J lost 3 bases. CDR1 and CDR2 (germline): SQVTM, ANQGSEA. The CDR3 loop spans 14 amino acids. The CDR3 protein is CSVHDRGIYNEQFF. CDR3 bases: TGCAGCGTTCACGACAGGGGGATCTACAATGAGCAGTTCTTC.

This chain connects TRBV6-5 to TRBJ2-5; D might be TRBD2 (6 bases). The germline V and J ends were trimmed by 6 bases and 2 bases, with 13 bases remaining between them. There are 14 residues in the CDR3. Germline V CDR1 and CDR2: MNHEY, SVGAGI. CDR3 bases: TGTGCCAGCAGAGCGCGGGACTTTCAAGAGACCCAGTACTTC. Its translation is CASRARDFQETQYF.

This chain uses TRBV6-1 with TRBJ2-3; the D is unclear. CDR1 and CDR2 from the germline V gene are MNHNS and SASEGT. The length of the CDR3 is 14 residues. Trimming left V 2 bases short and J 7 bases short, with 13 bases between. The CDR3, as DNA: TGTGCCAGCAGTGAACCAATTAATGCGAATACGCAGTATTTT. Its protein product is CASSEPINANTQYF.

The chain combines TRBV30 with TRBJ2-7, with D perhaps matching TRBD1 (5 bases). Trimming stripped 2 bases from V and 2 bases from J, with 10 bases between. This CDR3 has 13 residues. CDR1 is GTSNPN, CDR2 SVGIG, per germline (reference sequence). The chain's CDR3 is CAWSRTGTYEQYF. The CDR3 DNA reads as TGTGCCTGGAGTAGAACAGGTACCTACGAGCAGTACTTC. The complete variable domain, with remaining parts taken from reference TRBV30 and TRBJ2-7, reads SQTIHQWPATLVQPVGSPLSLECTVEGTSNPNLYWYRQAAGRGLQLLFYSVGIGQISSEVPQNLSASRPQDRQFILSSKKLLLSDSGFYLCAWSRTGTYEQYFGPGTRLTVT.

The gene calls are TRBV7-9 and TRBJ2-2; D gene uncertain. Germline V CDR1 and CDR2: SEHNR, FQNEAQ (reference sequence). CDR3 length: 16 amino acids. The V gene lost 2 bases and the J gene lost 7 bases, with 17 bases spanning the gap. The CDR3 DNA is TGTGCCAGCAGCTTAACAATGGGCCCCGTGGTCGGGGAGCTGTTTTTT. As protein: CASSLTMGPVVGELFF.

This clone was found a few times. The rearrangement uses TRBV3-1 (or the pseudogene TRBV3-2) and TRBJ2-5; 9 positions agree with TRBD2. V lost 1 base, J lost 5 bases, and 8 bases stayed unmatched. The CDR3 is 16 amino acids. The germline V gene has CDR1 LGHDT and CDR2 YNNKEL (reference sequence). CDR3 residues: CASSQGQSSGVETQYF. The CDR3 DNA is TGTGCCAGCAGCCAAGGTCAATCTAGCGGGGTTGAGACCCAGTACTTC.

V gene TRBV28 combines with J gene TRBJ1-4, with D possibly matching TRBD1 (5 bases). The CDR3 runs 15 residues. The V gene lost 5 bases and the J gene lost 2 bases, with 12 bases spanning the gap. Per the germline V gene, CDR1 is MDHEN and CDR2 is SYDVKM. CDR3 region: CASSKLTVTNEKLFF. The CDR3 DNA sequence: TGTGCCAGCAGTAAATTGACAGTGACTAATGAAAAACTGTTTTTT.

V gene TRBV5-5 combines with J gene TRBJ1-4; 10 bases fit TRBD1. Trimming cost V 4 bases and J 8 bases; bases outside gene matches: 8. The CDR3 runs 15 residues. Germline V gene sequence: CDR1 SGHKS, CDR2 YYEKEE (reference sequence). CDR3 sequence reads: CASSLDRGLGEKLFF. The CDR3 DNA follows: TGTGCCAGCAGCCTGGACAGGGGGTTAGGGGAAAAACTGTTTTTT.